This section outlines one T cell receptor beta chain sequence together with its context. This clonotype was seen more than once but under ten times. Its antigen remains unidentified. The input lacks base qualities; no much larger clone sits a single base away. This sample's treatment or condition label indicates: live attenuated yellow fever vaccine strain. At each blood-draw timepoint, two biological replicates of bulk PBMCs were obtained. PBMCs were isolated from peripheral blood using a standard Ficoll-Paque protocol. RNA was extracted with TriZol from bulk PBMCs, CD4 and CD8 fractions, and dextramer-positive and dextramer-negative fractions. The data belong to a study of T cells after yellow fever vaccination (dated by TCRdb to about 2019). A note on the overall study: The SMART-Seq v4 Ultra Low Input RNA kit was used to prepare libraries from fractions with low cell numbers. To follow T-cell clones before and after both primary and booster YFV17D yellow fever vaccination, bulk TCR alpha and beta repertoires underwent longitudinal sequencing. The cohort comprised two healthy male donors, one aged 18 to 30 and one aged 30 to 40 years. Blood was collected at multiple timepoints before and after primary and secondary immunization, and bulk PBMC replicates and cell subsets were isolated.

For CDR1 and CDR2, the germline V gene (reference sequence) lists SEHNR and FQNEAQ. Taken from cysteine to phenylalanine, the CDR3 has 13 residues. Only the CDR3 part of the read is kept: 39 bases, read in frame from the first base. V and J are truncated by 5 bases and 4 bases respectively, leaving an intervening sequence of 10 bases. What the study reported, not specific to this receptor: After the booster, most clones that had expanded after primary vaccination were detected again (around 95% of CD4 and around 88% of CD8), suggesting broad maintenance of memory. A small share of clonotypes was detected in both CD4 and CD8 compartments, with the overlap likely arising from convergent recombination. Only a couple of donors were included in the study, so the extent to which the findings can be generalized is limited. FACS-sorted repertoires could contain abundant contaminating clonotypes from the bulk population, so computational filtering was required. Compared with the primary T-cell response, the secondary T-cell response was faster but weaker, reaching its peak on day 5 rather than on day 15.

TCR cDNA was made using 5'RACE template switching, a step that added a universal primer site and unique molecular identifiers. cDNA synthesis was primed from both the TCR alpha and TCR beta constant segments. Library amplification used two PCR steps, and the second PCR step added sample barcodes and sequencing adapters. Libraries were sequenced on Illumina HiSeq 2500 (2x100 bp) or NovaSeq (2x150 bp). In the paper's pipeline: Demultiplexing of reads and collapsing into UMI consensus sequences were performed with MIGEC, and V(D)J alignment was carried out with MiXCR. Vaccine-responding clonotypes were identified with edgeR using replicate PBMC samples, with FDR below 0.01 and a log2 fold change above 5 up to day 15 being required. CD4 or CD8 identity was assigned to each bulk clonotype according to whether the clonotype was present at higher abundance in the sequenced CD4 repertoire or the sequenced CD8 repertoire. TCRdb trimmed the raw reads at Q25, called clones with MiXCR and kept productive beta chains. When rows share a CDR3 protein, they turn into one entry using the most common DNA and genes. TCRdb assigned the V and J calls; the authors' analysis was not used. The sample includes 500,000 to 650,000 distinct CDR3 sequences, with approximately 13% observed a single time. The top ten clones comprise 15% of the sample.

Sequences were derived from PBMCs, sampled on the day of the yellow fever booster vaccination. This receptor was identified in a young man who received the YFV17D yellow fever vaccine. This chain is built from TRBV7-9 and TRBJ2-3; the D element could tentatively be TRBD1 or TRBD2, as 5 bases agree for each. In nucleotide form, the sequence is TGTGCCAGCAGCCTTGGGACCTCAGATACGCAGTATTTT. This encodes CASSLGTSDTQYF.